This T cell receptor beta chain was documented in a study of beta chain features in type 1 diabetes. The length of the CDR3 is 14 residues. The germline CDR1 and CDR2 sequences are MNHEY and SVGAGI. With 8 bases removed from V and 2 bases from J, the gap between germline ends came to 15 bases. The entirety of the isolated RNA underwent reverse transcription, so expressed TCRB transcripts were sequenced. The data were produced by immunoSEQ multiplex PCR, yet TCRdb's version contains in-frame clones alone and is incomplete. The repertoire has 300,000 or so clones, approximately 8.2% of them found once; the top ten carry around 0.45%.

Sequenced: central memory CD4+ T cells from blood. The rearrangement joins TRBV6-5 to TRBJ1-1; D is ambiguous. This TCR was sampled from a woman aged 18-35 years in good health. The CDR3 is CASSPAGINTEAFF. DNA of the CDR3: TGTGCCAGCTCTCCAGCCGGAATTAACACTGAAGCTTTCTTT.